Below are 25 T cell receptor beta chains sequenced from a single sample in a study of T cells after yellow fever vaccination. TCRdb used MiXCR to reprocess the 5' RACE reads, holding one entry per CDR3 protein. The data contain about 350,000 distinct CDR3 sequences, roughly 8.6% of them singletons. Sequencing used PBMCs, obtained roughly 46 days after the first yellow fever vaccination. The receptors were sampled from a man younger than 30 who received the YFV17D yellow fever vaccine.

This clonotype was detected ten times or more. CDR3 bases: TGTGCCAGCAGTGCCGGGGTCTCACTCGGGGCAGATACGCAGTATTTT. It translates to CASSAGVSLGADTQYF. The chain recombines TRBV6-1 with TRBJ2-3; tentatively, D is TRBD2 (5 bases). Between the trimmed V and J ends, which lost 4 bases and 4 bases, there was a span of 18 bases. CDR1 and CDR2 (germline): MNHNS, SASEGT. This CDR3 spans 16 amino acids.

As for this clonotype: The junction departs from germline at one end; a sequencing error may be responsible. The chain has TRBV4-3 and TRBJ2-3; weak D call: TRBD2 (6 bases). The CDR3 loop spans 15 amino acids. Germline V gene lookup returns CDR1 LGHNA and CDR2 YSLEER. CDR3 protein: CASSKETSSTDTQYF. The DNA of the CDR3 is TGCGCCAGCAGCAAAGAGACTAGTAGCACAGATACGCAGTATTTT.

This chain uses TRBV21-1 with TRBJ1-4. TRBV21-1 is a known pseudogene. The CDR3 spans 14 residues. This CDR3 reads CASSKFLANEKLFF. DNA of the CDR3: TGTGCCAGCAGCAAATTCCTGGCTAATGAAAAACTGTTTTTT.

This clonotype occurred a few times. V usage is TRBV4-3 and J usage is TRBJ1-1; TRBD1 might be the D (6 bases). The V and J ends lost 4 bases and 7 bases respectively, with 13 bases between them. CDR3 size: 13 residues. Germline V gene data show CDR1 as LGHNA and CDR2 as YSLEER. The CDR3 nucleotides read TGCGCCAGCAGCCGACTGGGGGGCAGTGAAGCTTTCTTT. This sequence encodes CASSRLGGSEAFF.

The chain's CDR3 is CASSLSLSYNEQFF. DNA for the CDR3: TGTGCCAGCAGCTTAAGTCTTTCCTACAATGAGCAGTTCTTC. This chain connects TRBV7-9 to TRBJ2-1; D not resolved. Germline V gene sequence: CDR1 SEHNR, CDR2 FQNEAQ (reference sequence). This CDR3 is built from 14 residues. Trimming removed 2 bases at V and 1 base at J, with 6 bases between.

The CDR3 DNA reads TGCAGCGTTGGAGGACAGAGGTCTGAGTTTCTCTCCTACGAGCAGTACTTC. Translated, it gives CSVGGQRSEFLSYEQYF. V usage is TRBV29-1 and J usage is TRBJ2-7; tentative D call: TRBD1 (6 bases). CDR3 length: 17 residues. V was trimmed by 4 bases and J by 0 bases, leaving 22 bases between them. Per the germline V gene, CDR1 is SQVTM and CDR2 is ANQGSEA.

There are a few counts of this clonotype. V and J are TRBV6-5 and TRBJ1-5; TRBD1 aligns across 9 bases. The germline V gene has CDR1 MNHEY and CDR2 SVGAGI. J gave up 2 bases and V 4 bases, and 6 bases lay outside the gene matches. The CDR3 loop spans 16 amino acids. The CDR3 DNA reads TGTGCCAGCAGTTTCACCGGGACAGGGCGCAATCAGCCCCAGCATTTT. Translating it yields CASSFTGTGRNQPQHF.

This clonotype was seen a few times. The V gene is TRBV29-1, the J gene TRBJ1-2; the D is unclear. V lost 1 base, J lost 3 bases, and 12 bases lay in between. The CDR3 extends over 14 amino acids. Germline loops: CDR1 SQVTM, CDR2 ANQGSEA. The CDR3 region has the DNA TGCAGCGTTGAAGGAATCGGCTCTGACTATGGCTACACCTTC. This encodes CSVEGIGSDYGYTF.

This clonotype was found many times. This rearrangement joins TRBV4-3 to TRBJ2-3, with a tentative D call TRBD1 (6 bases). CDR1 is LGHNA and CDR2 is YSLEER in the germline V gene. The CDR3 runs to 16 residues. The V gene lost 2 bases and the J gene lost 1 base, with 13 bases spanning the gap. The CDR3 DNA reads TGCGCCAGCAGCCAACTCCGGGACACCGGCACAGATACGCAGTATTTT. Amino acids: CASSQLRDTGTDTQYF.

This chain connects TRBV2 to TRBJ2-7, with 8 bases lining up with TRBD2. In germline, CDR1 is SNHLY, CDR2 FYNNEI. Trimming removed 6 bases from V and 0 bases from J; junction bases left unmatched: 4. This CDR3 has 14 amino acids. Here the CDR3 reads CASRGRGDSYEQYF. The CDR3 DNA reads TGTGCCAGCAGGGGGCGGGGGGACTCCTACGAGCAGTACTTC.

The chain carries TRBV20-1 and TRBJ2-7; D is uncertain. Trimming cost V 1 base and J 6 bases, with 13 bases left between them. The length of the CDR3 is 13 residues. Per the germline V gene, CDR1 is DFQATT and CDR2 is SNEGSKA (reference sequence). The CDR3, as DNA: TGCAGTGCTAGAGTTCATGGAGAGCGCGAGCAGTACTTC. Translation: CSARVHGEREQYF.

The V gene is TRBV4-1, the J gene TRBJ2-1; 10 positions match TRBD2. The trim removed 2 bases at V and 7 bases at J, leaving 8 bases unmatched. Germline lookup yields CDR1 MGHRA and CDR2 YSYEKL. The CDR3 has 16 amino acids. This CDR3 reads CASSQPGLAAWNEQFF. For the CDR3, the DNA is TGCGCCAGCAGCCAACCTGGACTAGCGGCGTGGAATGAGCAGTTCTTC.

The V call is TRBV20-1, the J call TRBJ1-2; 8 nucleotides match TRBD1. CDR1 DFQATT and CDR2 SNEGSKA come from the germline V gene (reference sequence). This CDR3 has 13 amino acids. Losses at the gene ends were 5 bases for V and 4 bases for J; bases not matched to a gene: 6. The CDR3 protein is CSARTGTFYGYTF. As DNA, the CDR3 is TGCAGTGCTCGGACAGGGACCTTCTATGGCTACACCTTC.

The CDR3 DNA reads TGCGCCAGCAGCAAGTTGGGGGCAGATACGCAGTATTTT. It codes for CASSKLGADTQYF. The rearrangement joins TRBV5-1 to TRBJ2-3; D might be TRBD1 or TRBD2, each matching 5 bases. Trimming removed 4 bases from V and 4 bases from J, with 10 bases in between. The CDR3 extends over 13 amino acids. The germline V gene encodes CDR1 SGHRS and CDR2 YFSETQ. Supplemented by reference TRBV5-1 and TRBJ2-3, the full variable domain reads KAGVTQTPRYLIKTRGQQVTLSCSPISGHRSVSWYQQTPGQGLQFLFEYFSETQRNKGNFPGRFSGRQFSNSRSEMNVSTLELGDSALYLCASSKLGADTQYFGPGTRLTVL.

This clonotype was picked up a small number of times. V gene TRBV28 combines with J gene TRBJ1-5; no clear D. CDR1 is MDHEN, CDR2 SYDVKM, per germline. V lost 3 bases to trimming and J lost 7 bases, with 10 bases between them. This CDR3 has 13 residues. The CDR3 region is CASSFPVGQPQHF. CDR3 sequence (DNA): TGTGCCAGCAGTTTTCCGGTGGGCCAGCCCCAGCATTTT.

The table lists this clonotype with a few counts. V and J are TRBV5-4 and TRBJ2-3; D might be TRBD1 or TRBD2, each matching 5 bases. Trimming took 0 bases from V and 4 from J, leaving 9 bases between them. CDR1 is SGHNT and CDR2 is YYREEE in the germline V gene (reference sequence). The CDR3 contains 14 residues. Here the CDR3 reads CASSLVGDPDTQYF. CDR3 nucleotide sequence: TGTGCCAGCAGCTTGGTGGGGGACCCAGATACGCAGTATTTT. The full variable domain, in which reference TRBV5-4 and TRBJ2-3 provide the parts outside the CDR3, is ETGVTQSPTHLIKTRGQQVTLRCSSQSGHNTVSWYQQALGQGPQFIFQYYREEENGRGNFPPRFSGLQFPNYSSELNVNALELDDSALYLCASSLVGDPDTQYFGPGTRLTVL.

The sample holds many counts of this clonotype. This chain connects TRBV7-8 to TRBJ1-6; D is unclear. Trimming stripped 5 bases from V and 8 bases from J, with 10 bases between. The CDR3 sequence is 13 residues long. CDR1 is SGHVS and CDR2 is FQNEAQ in the germline V gene. The DNA for the CDR3 is TGTGCCAGCAGCCCACTAAGGGATTCACCCCTCCACTTT. This sequence encodes CASSPLRDSPLHF.

The rearrangement uses TRBV6-1 and TRBJ1-1; 7 nucleotides agree with TRBD1. V lost 7 bases to trimming and J lost 10 bases; unmatched junction nucleotides: 18. CDR1 MNHNS and CDR2 SASEGT come from the germline V gene. The CDR3 extends over 15 amino acids. The CDR3, as DNA: TGTGCCAGCACCGCAGCAGGGGGGGCGGATCGTGGAGCTTTCTTT. Translated: CASTAAGGADRGAFF.

There are many counts of this clonotype. This chain joins TRBV12-3 or TRBV12-4 and TRBJ2-1; 10 bases map to TRBD2. The V and J ends lost 2 bases and 6 bases, in that order; junction bases with no gene match: 1. The CDR3 totals 14 residues. CDR3 nucleotides: TGTGCCAGCAGTTTACTAGCGGGGGTCAATGAGCAGTTCTTC. This translates into CASSLLAGVNEQFF.

This clonotype has a count of ten or more. The chain links TRBV2 to TRBJ2-2; TRBD1 might be the D (5 bases). With 5 bases removed from V and 0 bases from J, the gap between germline ends came to 10 bases. The CDR3 contains 15 residues. Germline V gene sequence: CDR1 SNHLY, CDR2 FYNNEI. CDR3 sequence (DNA): TGTGCCAGCAGTCTGACAGAAGCGAACACCGGGGAGCTGTTTTTT. Amino acids: CASSLTEANTGELFF.

This clonotype was recorded many times. The chain combines TRBV5-1 with TRBJ2-6; D remains unclear. V was trimmed by 7 bases and J by 4 bases, leaving 12 bases between them. Germline CDR1 and CDR2: SGHRS and YFSETQ. This CDR3 has 14 amino acids. Written as DNA, the CDR3 is TGCGCCAGCCGGGCCCTAGGGGGGGCCAACGTCCTGACTTTC. Protein: CASRALGGANVLTF.

There are a few counts of this clonotype. Here the CDR3 DNA reads TGTGCCAGCAGGCCCTCCAGGACATACACTGAAGCTTTCTTT. Amino acids: CASRPSRTYTEAFF. The chain is built from TRBV6-1 and TRBJ1-1, with TRBD1 as a possible D gene (5 bases). This CDR3 region has 14 residues. Germline V CDR1 and CDR2: MNHNS, SASEGT. Between the trimmed V and J ends, which lost 6 bases and 3 bases, there was a span of 14 bases.

This rearrangement joins TRBV20-1 to TRBJ2-1, with 8 nucleotides matching TRBD1. Germline trimming cut 3 bases from V and 1 base from J; bases unmatched to any gene: 2. CDR3 size: 14 residues. CDR1 is DFQATT, CDR2 SNEGSKA, per germline (reference sequence). The CDR3 loop is CSARDRVSYNEQFF. The CDR3, as DNA: TGCAGTGCTAGGGACAGGGTTTCCTACAATGAGCAGTTCTTC.

There are many counts of this clonotype. The chain has TRBV11-2 and TRBJ2-2; 10 bases map to TRBD1. After removal of 4 bases from V and 8 bases from J, the junction contained 4 bases not matched to a gene. The CDR3 is 14 residues long. Germline V gene lookup returns CDR1 SGHAT and CDR2 FQNNGV. In nucleotides, the CDR3 is TGTGCCAGCAGCTGGGACAGGGGAAGAGGGGAGCTGTTTTTT. Amino acids: CASSWDRGRGELFF.

The genes are TRBV5-1 and TRBJ1-4, with TRBD1 matching over 7 bases. This CDR3 is built from 14 residues. Losses at the gene ends were 5 bases for V and 5 bases for J; bases not matched to a gene: 6. The V gene's germline CDR1 is SGHRS and CDR2 YFSETQ. The CDR3 spells CASRPGQLNEKLFF. The CDR3 coding sequence is TGCGCCAGCAGACCGGGACAGTTAAATGAAAAACTGTTTTTT.